The 4 T cell receptor beta chains presented below share a single source sample, sequenced in a study of molecular identifiers for immune sequencing clone quantification. Using its own MiXCR run on the PCR reads, TCRdb lists one record per CDR3 protein. The sample holds 350,000 or so distinct CDR3 sequences, about 20% seen once. Sequencing was carried out using naive CD8+ T cells from blood, with Jurkat cell RNA spiked in. As for subset: FACS-sorted CD8+CD4-CCR7+CD45RA+ naive T cells. The receptors originated from a human donor in good health. Some libraries in this study had Jurkat cell RNA spiked in.

The table lists this clonotype with many counts. V is TRBV28 and J is TRBJ2-3; D gene ambiguous. This CDR3 is 12 amino acids long. V was cut by 5 bases and J by 0 bases, with 3 bases left in between. The germline gives CDR1 MDHEN, CDR2 SYDVKM. CDR3 in amino acids: CASSTSTDTQYF. The CDR3 DNA reads as TGTGCCAGCAGTACAAGCACAGATACGCAGTATTTT. Supplemented by reference TRBV28 and TRBJ2-3, the full variable domain reads DVKVTQSSRYLVKRTGEKVFLECVQDMDHENMFWYRQDPGLGLRLIYFSYDVKMKEKGDIPEGYSVSREKKERFSLILESASTNQTSMYLCASSTSTDTQYFGPGTRLTVL.

In this sample, this clonotype turned up once. This clone may be a read error of a much larger clone one base away. The J gene is TRBJ2-1, the V gene TRBV2; TRBD2 is a possible D gene (6 bases). This CDR3 has 17 residues. Germline CDR1 SNHLY, CDR2 FYNNEI. In nucleotides, the CDR3 is TGTGCCAGCAGTGAAGGACACCGGGACTCATCCTACGATGAGCAGTTCTTC. This encodes CASSEGHRDSSYDEQFF.

V is TRBV6-2 or TRBV6-3 and J is TRBJ1-5, with TRBD1 as a possible D gene (5 bases). The CDR3 runs to 14 residues. V lost 8 bases, J lost 0 bases, and 11 bases lay in between. Germline values: CDR1 MNHEY, CDR2 SVGEGT. As DNA, the CDR3 is TGTGCCAGCGGACACGGGAATAGCAATCAGCCCCAGCATTTT. Its translation: CASGHGNSNQPQHF.

This clonotype was seen a few times. A junction boundary mismatches the germline segment, possibly from a read error. The chain combines TRBV4-1 with TRBJ1-1; tentative D call: TRBD1 (6 bases). The CDR3 is made up of 14 amino acids. Germline lookup yields CDR1 MGHRA and CDR2 YSYEKL. The CDR3: CASSRTVAVTEASF. The CDR3 DNA reads as TGCGCCAGCAGCCGGACAGTAGCGGTCACTGAAGCTTCCTTT.